Below are 10 T cell receptor beta chains sequenced from a single sample in a study of identifying expanded T cells in peripheral blood (dated by TCRdb to about 2019). The library was prepared using the immunoSEQ multiplex PCR assay. Drawn from immuneACCESS, this table holds only the in-frame rearrangements with V and J called that TCRdb kept. Clones are partly lost; checked studies trace under half to an unresolved V gene and leave the rest unexplained. The sample table lists around 100,000 clones, around 85% of them with a count of one. 17% of the sample is in the top ten clones. The source material was blood. These receptors were collected from a person aged 18 to 75 in good health.

The chain links TRBV27 to TRBJ1-1; D unclear. The CDR3 extends over 13 amino acids. Looked up from germline, CDR1 is MNHEY and CDR2 is SMNVEV (reference sequence). V gave up 3 bases and J gave up 4 bases, with 9 bases separating them. The CDR3 loop reads CASSFGFFTEAFF. DNA for the CDR3: TGTGCCAGCAGTTTTGGGTTCTTCACTGAAGCTTTCTTT.

The genes are TRBV10-3 and TRBJ1-5, with 9 bases fitting TRBD1. After removal of 4 bases from V and 1 base from J, the junction contained 5 bases not matched to a gene. The CDR3 length is 16 residues. The V gene's germline CDR1 is ENHRY and CDR2 SYGVKD. The CDR3 coding sequence is TGTGCCATCAGTGCTGGGGACAGGGAAAGCAATCAGCCCCAGCATTTT. The encoded protein is CAISAGDRESNQPQHF.

On this clone: The junction does not match germline at one end; this may be a read error. V gene TRBV13 combines with J gene TRBJ2-5; a possible D gene is TRBD1 (6 bases). From germline, CDR1 is PRHDT and CDR2 FYEKMQ (reference sequence). The length of the CDR3 is 14 residues. CDR3 sequence: CASSLGGQRETQYF. The CDR3 DNA reads TGTGCCAGCAGCCTAGGGGGTCAAAGGGAGACCCAGTACTTC.

This clone occurred once. V and J are TRBV7-9 and TRBJ1-5; 8 bases align to TRBD1. The CDR3 extends over 16 amino acids. The V gene end was trimmed by 5 bases and the J gene end by 3 bases; junction bases not matched to a gene: 9. The germline gives CDR1 SEHNR, CDR2 FQNEAQ (reference sequence). The CDR3 sequence is CASSTSDRGVNQPQHF. The CDR3 DNA reads TGTGCCAGCAGCACCTCTGACAGGGGAGTCAATCAGCCCCAGCATTTT.

V gene TRBV4-3 combines with J gene TRBJ2-1; 11 nucleotides line up with TRBD1. This CDR3 contains 16 residues. The J segment lost 6 bases and the V segment lost 1 base, leaving 5 bases of the junction unmatched. The germline V gene has CDR1 LGHNA and CDR2 YSLEER. CDR3 nucleotide sequence: TGCGCCAGCAGCCAAGGGTGGGGGACAGGGGGCAATGAGCAGTTCTTC. It is translated as CASSQGWGTGGNEQFF.

This chain connects TRBV9 to TRBJ1-5, with D hard to call. The CDR3 is 14 amino acids. Trimming shortened V by 0 bases and J by 3 bases, and 7 bases separated the two germline ends. Germline CDR1 SGDLS, CDR2 YYNGEE. The CDR3 sequence: CASSVGALNQPQHF. In nucleotides, the CDR3 is TGTGCCAGCAGCGTAGGGGCCCTCAATCAGCCCCAGCATTTT.

The rearrangement joins TRBV7-2 to TRBJ1-1, with a tentative D call TRBD1 (5 bases). The CDR3 sequence is 17 residues long. The V end lost 5 bases, the J end lost 0 bases, and 19 bases lay between the germline ends. Looked up from germline, CDR1 is SGHTA and CDR2 is FQGNSA. For the CDR3, the DNA is TGTGCCAGCAGCCCTCAGAATCCGGGACTCATGAACACTGAAGCTTTCTTT. Its translation: CASSPQNPGLMNTEAFF.

This clone was seen more than once but under ten times. V is TRBV7-6 and J is TRBJ2-3, with no clear D. The V gene lost 5 bases and the J gene lost 6 bases, with 12 bases spanning the gap. Germline CDR1 is SGHVS and CDR2 is FNYEAQ. The CDR3 is made up of 13 amino acids. The CDR3 region is CASSTDLGDTQYF. Written as DNA, the CDR3 is TGTGCCAGCAGCACAGACCTGGGCGATACGCAGTATTTT.

V and J are TRBV27 and TRBJ2-1; D gene ambiguous. Germline values: CDR1 MNHEY, CDR2 SMNVEV (reference sequence). The CDR3 has 16 residues. Trimming took 7 bases from V and 3 from J, leaving 19 bases between them. DNA for the CDR3: TGTGCCAGCATCCCCTCGTCTACCCCAGGCTACAATGAGCAGTTCTTC. Residues: CASIPSSTPGYNEQFF.

The chain couples TRBV5-1 to TRBJ2-5; D may be TRBD2 (5 bases). CDR1 is SGHRS and CDR2 is YFSETQ in the germline V gene. The CDR3 totals 14 residues. Trimming removed 4 bases from V and 4 bases from J, with 14 bases in between. The CDR3 sequence: CASSPGVGRETQYF. For the CDR3, the DNA is TGCGCCAGCAGCCCGGGCGTGGGGAGAGAGACCCAGTACTTC.